A selection of T cell receptor beta chains follows, all from one sample in a study of blood T cell repertoires in COVID-19. Measured with immunoSEQ multiplex PCR; TCRdb has only the in-frame clones, and not every one. The data hold about 130,000 clones, with roughly 74% observed a single time. The sample consisted of peripheral blood. Source of these receptors: a man between 60 and 70 years old with acute or convalescent COVID-19. The CDR3 runs from the conserved cysteine through the conserved F or W. D genes are given only for firm matches. Expanded clones get a size class; other rows say once, few or many, or leave the size out.

>few|TRBJ2-7|-|TRBV19
CASSAGGYEQYF
TGTGCCAGTAGTGCCGGCGGTTACGAGCAGTACTTC
>few|TRBJ2-7|TRBD2|TRBV6-5
CASSRTSGASEQYF
TGTGCCAGCAGTAGGACTAGCGGGGCCTCCGAGCAGTACTTC
>-|TRBJ1-5|-|TRBV12-5
CASGGPGLVGGPQHF
TGTGCTAGTGGAGGACCGGGACTGGTAGGTGGGCCCCAGCATTTT
>few|TRBJ1-1|-|TRBV5-1
CASSLNPGTEAFF
TGCGCCAGCAGCTTGAACCCGGGGACTGAAGCTTTCTTT
>-|TRBJ1-1|-|TRBV19
CASSRYQGGTEAFF
TGTGCCAGTAGTAGATATCAGGGTGGAACTGAAGCTTTCTTT
>-|TRBJ2-7|TRBD2|TRBV7-2
CASSQGSGGASYEQYF
TGTGCCAGCAGCCAGGGTAGCGGGGGGGCGTCCTACGAGCAGTACTTC
>-|TRBJ1-1|-|TRBV30
CAWSVEGANTEAFF
TGTGCCTGGAGTGTCGAAGGGGCGAACACTGAAGCTTTCTTT
>-|TRBJ2-2|-|TRBV12-3/TRBV12-4
CAGCHTNTGELFF
TGTGCCGGTTGTCACACGAACACCGGGGAGCTGTTTTTT
>once|TRBJ2-1|-|TRBV3-1/TRBV3-2
CASSGSGTGYNEQFF
TGTGCCAGCAGCGGTTCCGGGACTGGCTACAATGAGCAGTTCTTC
>-|TRBJ2-2|TRBD1|TRBV24-1
CATSDAPGQGPWTGELFF
TGTGCCACCAGTGATGCACCGGGACAGGGCCCCTGGACCGGGGAGCTGTTTTTT
>-|TRBJ2-1|-|TRBV6-5
CASRERDTLGNEQFF
TGTGCCAGCAGGGAGCGGGACACCCTAGGGAATGAGCAGTTCTTC
>few|TRBJ1-1|-|TRBV19
CASSITRNTEAFF
TGTGCCAGTAGTATAACCAGGAACACTGAAGCTTTCTTT